These T cell receptor beta chains were read from a single sample in a study of blood T cell repertoires in COVID-19. This table comes from immunoSEQ multiplex PCR, and its TCRdb copy is limited to in-frame clones, with some not included. The sample includes roughly 170,000 clones, approximately 80% of them seen just once. Sequencing was performed on peripheral blood. The receptors shown here come from a human donor in a cohort sampled during active COVID-19. CDR3s leave out the opening cysteine and the closing phenylalanine or tryptophan. The D gene is left open where the match is weak.

TRBJ1-1 | TRBV5-1 | - | ASSLGGRVNTEAF
TRBJ2-7 | TRBV7-9 | - | ASSLVLGRAYEQY
TRBJ2-7 | TRBV10-3 | - | AISYAQGSYEQY
TRBJ1-4 | TRBV19 | - | ASSIQSGNEKLF
TRBJ2-2 | TRBV5-1 | TRBD1 | ASSSGTANTGELF
TRBJ2-3 | TRBV19 | TRBD1 | ASSPGQGYTQY
TRBJ1-3 | TRBV5-1 | - | ASSPPGEPGNTIY
TRBJ2-7 | TRBV11-3 | TRBD1 | ASSFFRQGADEQY
TRBJ2-7 | TRBV2 | TRBD2 | ASRDSGGRSYEQY
TRBJ1-6 | TRBV27 | - | ASSLFSLNSPLH
TRBJ1-2 | TRBV5-5 | - | ASSLPQGNHGYT
TRBJ1-1 | TRBV12-5 | TRBD1 | ASGLGTGGWTEAF
TRBJ1-4 | TRBV19 | TRBD1 | ASSTLGTGPEKLF
TRBJ2-1 | TRBV29-1 | TRBD1 | SVEDRDRAYNEQF
TRBJ1-1 | TRBV10-3 | - | AISESGRGNTEAF
TRBJ1-1 | TRBV7-6 | TRBD1 | ASSLWTGFLNTEAF
TRBJ2-5 | TRBV12-3/TRBV12-4 | - | ASSSTSSGTQY
TRBJ1-1 | TRBV2 | - | ASSSTGPEAF
TRBJ2-3 | TRBV3-1/TRBV3-2 | - | ASSQDTGYTDTQY
TRBJ2-1 | TRBV19 | TRBD1 | ASSMDRGFYNEQF
TRBJ2-1 | TRBV20-1 | TRBD1 | SASPTGVSYNEQF
TRBJ2-3 | TRBV10-3 | TRBD2 | AIGSRGGNTDTQY
TRBJ1-2 | TRBV5-1 | - | ASSAADSYYGYT
TRBJ1-6 | TRBV12-3/TRBV12-4 | - | ASSSPGNSPLH
TRBJ2-5 | TRBV4-1 | - | ASSQGGNDGQETQY
TRBJ1-1 | TRBV7-6 | - | ASSLYTGTPEAF
TRBJ2-5 | TRBV6-1 | - | ASSEIVRVLQETQY
TRBJ2-7 | TRBV5-5 | - | ASSWDINYEQY
TRBJ1-5 | TRBV19 | TRBD1 | ASSMTGDQPQH
TRBJ2-7 | TRBV21-1 | - | ASSKVRSSERVPYEQY